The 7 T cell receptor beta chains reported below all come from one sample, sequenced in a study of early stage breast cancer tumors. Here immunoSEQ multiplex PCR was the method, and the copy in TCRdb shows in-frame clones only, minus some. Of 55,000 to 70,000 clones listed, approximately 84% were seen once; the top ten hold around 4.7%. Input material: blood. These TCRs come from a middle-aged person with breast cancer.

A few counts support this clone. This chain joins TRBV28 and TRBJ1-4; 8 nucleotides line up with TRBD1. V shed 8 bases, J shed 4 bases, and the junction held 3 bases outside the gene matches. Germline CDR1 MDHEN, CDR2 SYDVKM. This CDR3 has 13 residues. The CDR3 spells CASGGQVNEKLFF. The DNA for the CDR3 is TGTGCCAGCGGGGGACAGGTTAATGAAAAACTGTTTTTT.

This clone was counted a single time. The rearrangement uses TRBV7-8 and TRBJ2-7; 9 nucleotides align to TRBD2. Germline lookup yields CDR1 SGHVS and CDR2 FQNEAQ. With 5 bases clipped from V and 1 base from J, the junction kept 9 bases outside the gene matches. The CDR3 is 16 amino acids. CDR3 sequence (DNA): TGTGCCAGCAGCACGCGGACTAGCGAGACTTCCTACGAGCAGTACTTC. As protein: CASSTRTSETSYEQYF.

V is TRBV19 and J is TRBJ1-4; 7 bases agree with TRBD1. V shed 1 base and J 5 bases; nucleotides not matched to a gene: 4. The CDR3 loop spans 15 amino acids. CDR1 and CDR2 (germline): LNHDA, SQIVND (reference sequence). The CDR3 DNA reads TGTGCCAGTAGTATAGGCGGCAGGGGGAATGAAAAACTGTTTTTT. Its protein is CASSIGGRGNEKLFF.

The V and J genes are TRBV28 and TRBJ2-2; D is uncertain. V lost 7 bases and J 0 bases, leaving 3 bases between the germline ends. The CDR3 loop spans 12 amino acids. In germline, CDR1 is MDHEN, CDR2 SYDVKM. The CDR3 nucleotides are TGTGCCAGCAACACGAACACCGGGGAGCTGTTTTTT. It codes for CASNTNTGELFF. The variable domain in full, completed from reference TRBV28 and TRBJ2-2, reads DVKVTQSSRYLVKRTGEKVFLECVQDMDHENMFWYRQDPGLGLRLIYFSYDVKMKEKGDIPEGYSVSREKKERFSLILESASTNQTSMYLCASNTNTGELFFGEGSRLTVL.

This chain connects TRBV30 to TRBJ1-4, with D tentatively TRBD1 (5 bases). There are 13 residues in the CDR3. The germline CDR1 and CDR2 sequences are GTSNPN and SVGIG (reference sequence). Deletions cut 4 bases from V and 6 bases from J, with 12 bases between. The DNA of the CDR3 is TGTGCCTGGAACAGGCGAACGGATGAAAAACTGTTTTTT. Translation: CAWNRRTDEKLFF.

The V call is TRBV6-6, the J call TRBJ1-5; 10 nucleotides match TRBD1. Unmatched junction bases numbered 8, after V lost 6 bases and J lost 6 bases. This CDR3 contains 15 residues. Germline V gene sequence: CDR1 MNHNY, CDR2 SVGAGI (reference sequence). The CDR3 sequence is CASSPLGQGVQPQHF. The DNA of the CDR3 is TGTGCCAGCAGCCCTCTAGGACAGGGGGTTCAGCCCCAGCATTTT.

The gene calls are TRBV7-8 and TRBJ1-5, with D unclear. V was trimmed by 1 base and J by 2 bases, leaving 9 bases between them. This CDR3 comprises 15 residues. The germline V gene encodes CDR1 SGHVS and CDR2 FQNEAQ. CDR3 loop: CASSLGGRGNQPQHF. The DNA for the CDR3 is TGTGCCAGCAGCTTAGGTGGCCGGGGCAATCAGCCCCAGCATTTT.